This record covers a single T cell receptor beta chain. Its target is unknown. Both 60 Vbeta primers and 13 Jbeta primers went into the PCR. This table comes from immunoSEQ multiplex PCR, and its TCRdb copy is limited to in-frame clones, with some not included. Here the sample spans under 150,000 clones, approximately 61% being singletons. The sample is drawn from a study of cytomegalovirus exposure and HLA in healthy donors. Study summary: Samples from HLA-typed donors yielded approximately 88 million unique TCRs in an early data release. Overall study results and limits: The study recorded 160 or so TCR beta chains that were cytomegalovirus-associated.

V lost 5 bases to trimming and J lost 2 bases, with 15 bases between them. The germline gives CDR1 SGHTA, CDR2 FQGNSA. There are 15 residues in the CDR3. This chain uses TRBV7-2 with TRBJ1-2, with D unresolved. The sample consisted of PBMCs. The source is a woman between 40 and 55 years old in good health and CMV-seronegative. The CDR3 region is CASSLRAATNYGYTF. DNA for the CDR3: TGTGCCAGCAGCCTGAGGGCAGCGACCAACTATGGCTACACCTTC.